These 23 T cell receptor beta chains share one sample of origin, sequenced in a study of control samples from healthy donors and cancer patients. Clones were read by immunoSEQ multiplex PCR, and TCRdb kept only the in-frame ones, dropping some. The sample carries over 100,000 clones, about 90% recorded once. The material sequenced was blood. The receptors were gathered from a woman between 18 and 30 years old in good health.

The gene calls are TRBV3-1 (or the pseudogene TRBV3-2) and TRBJ1-2, with unresolved D. This CDR3 has 15 amino acids. V was trimmed by 2 bases and J by 6 bases, leaving 16 bases between them. Germline V gives CDR1 LGHDT, CDR2 YNNKEL (reference sequence). The CDR3 nucleotides are TGTGCCAGCAGCCAACCGGACGTTTCCCGCGATGGCTACACCTTC. Its translation: CASSQPDVSRDGYTF.

The CDR3 DNA reads as TGTGCCAGCCGCGGGACTAGCGGGTCGGGGGATACGCAGTATTTT. This codes for CASRGTSGSGDTQYF. The chain couples TRBV2 to TRBJ2-3, with 12 bases matching TRBD2. Trimming took 8 bases from V and 6 from J; bases not matched to a gene: 9. CDR1 SNHLY and CDR2 FYNNEI come from the germline V gene. This CDR3 has 15 residues.

The rearrangement joins TRBV9 to TRBJ1-1, with D tentatively TRBD1 (5 bases). V was pared by 5 bases and J by 5 bases, with 10 bases between. The CDR3 spans 12 residues. In germline, CDR1 is SGDLS, CDR2 YYNGEE. Here the CDR3 reads CASSHEGTEAFF. CDR3 in DNA: TGTGCCAGCAGTCATGAGGGGACTGAAGCTTTCTTT.

V and J are TRBV28 and TRBJ1-5, with D possibly TRBD1 on 5 matching bases. CDR3 size: 12 residues. Germline V gene sequence: CDR1 MDHEN, CDR2 SYDVKM. The germline V and J ends were trimmed by 11 bases and 4 bases, with 12 bases remaining between them. CDR3 region: CADGTGNQPQHF. The DNA of the CDR3 is TGTGCCGATGGGACTGGAAATCAGCCCCAGCATTTT.

The chain carries TRBV30 and TRBJ1-4; D unclear. The germline gives CDR1 GTSNPN, CDR2 SVGIG (reference sequence). CDR3 size: 11 residues. V was cut by 7 bases and J by 7 bases, with 10 bases left in between. The CDR3 sequence is CASVMREKLFF. The CDR3, as DNA: TGTGCCTCCGTAATGCGTGAAAAACTGTTTTTT.

This clone was detected only once. J is TRBJ2-7 and V is TRBV27, with TRBD1 matching 7 bases. V was clipped by 0 bases and J by 3 bases; unmatched bases: 8. Germline V lookup: CDR1 MNHEY, CDR2 SMNVEV (reference sequence). The CDR3 covers 16 residues. The CDR3 region has the DNA TGTGCCAGCAGTTTATCCCCTTCAGGGGGAAGCTACGAGCAGTACTTC. Translated: CASSLSPSGGSYEQYF.

In this sample, this clone turned up a few times. The chain carries TRBV6-2 or TRBV6-3 and TRBJ1-5, with D maybe TRBD1 (6 bases). Trimming took off 6 bases at V and 2 bases at J, with 11 bases between the two ends. Per germline, CDR1 MNHEY and CDR2 SVGEGT. The CDR3 consists of 14 residues. The CDR3 is CASSPGGGNQPQHF. The CDR3 DNA sequence: TGTGCCAGCAGCCCCGGGGGCGGCAATCAGCCCCAGCATTTT.

DNA for the CDR3: TGCGCCAGCAGCTTGGATGCGGCCAACGTCCTGACTTTC. Amino acids: CASSLDAANVLTF. The chain is built from TRBV5-1 and TRBJ2-6, with unresolved D. This CDR3 contains 13 residues. From germline, CDR1 is SGHRS and CDR2 YFSETQ. Trimming cost V 0 bases and J 6 bases, with 4 bases left between them. The full variable domain, with the rest looked up from reference TRBV5-1 and TRBJ2-6, is KAGVTQTPRYLIKTRGQQVTLSCSPISGHRSVSWYQQTPGQGLQFLFEYFSETQRNKGNFPGRFSGRQFSNSRSEMNVSTLELGDSALYLCASSLDAANVLTFGAGSRLTVL.

This chain joins TRBV7-9 and TRBJ1-3; no reliable D call. This CDR3 region has 14 residues. The V and J ends lost 5 bases and 0 bases respectively, with 8 bases between them. Germline CDR1 is SEHNR and CDR2 is FQNEAQ (reference sequence). CDR3 DNA: TGTGCCAGCAGCATAACCAGCTCTGGAAACACCATATATTTT. Translation: CASSITSSGNTIYF.

The chain carries TRBV30 and TRBJ2-5, with TRBD1 matching 8 bases. The CDR3 contains 16 residues. The V gene's germline CDR1 is GTSNPN and CDR2 SVGIG (reference sequence). Trimming took 4 bases from V and 2 from J; bases not matched to a gene: 12. The CDR3 coding sequence is TGTGCCTGGACTAATAGAAATGACAGGGGACAAGAGACCCAGTACTTC. Protein sequence: CAWTNRNDRGQETQYF.

V gene TRBV27 combines with J gene TRBJ2-3; 12 bases match TRBD2. This CDR3 comprises 17 residues. Looked up from germline, CDR1 is MNHEY and CDR2 is SMNVEV (reference sequence). Trimming cost V 3 bases and J 1 base; bases outside gene matches: 5. DNA for the CDR3: TGTGCCAGCAGTTTTACGACTAGCGGGGGCGGCACAGATACGCAGTATTTT. This codes for CASSFTTSGGGTDTQYF.

CDR3 DNA sequence: TGTGCCAGCAACCGGGTCTATAATTCACCCCTCCACTTT. This sequence encodes CASNRVYNSPLHF. The rearrangement joins TRBV14 to TRBJ1-6; D is unclear. The CDR3 has 13 residues. The germline V gene has CDR1 SGHDN and CDR2 FVKESK. The V end lost 7 bases, the J end lost 3 bases, and 7 bases lay between the germline ends.

In this sample, this clone turned up once. The rearrangement links TRBV25-1 to TRBJ1-2; 8 positions match TRBD1. The germline V gene has CDR1 MGHDK and CDR2 SYGVNS. V dropped 5 bases and J dropped 14; count of bases not matched to a gene: 13. The CDR3 has 13 residues. This chain's CDR3 is CASSTGTGDYETF. CDR3 bases: TGTGCCAGCAGTACCGGGACAGGTGACTACGAAACCTTC.

This chain joins TRBV27 and TRBJ2-2, with D possibly being TRBD2 (6 bases). Trimming stripped 2 bases from V and 6 bases from J, with 16 bases between. This CDR3 has 16 amino acids. Germline-derived CDR1 and CDR2 are MNHEY and SMNVEV (reference sequence). CDR3 region: CASSLTGTYGPGELFF. The CDR3 bases are TGTGCCAGCAGTTTAACCGGGACTTACGGCCCCGGGGAGCTGTTTTTT.

The J gene is TRBJ1-2, the V gene TRBV5-1; no reliable D call. The CDR3 contains 13 residues. In germline, CDR1 is SGHRS, CDR2 YFSETQ. V dropped 3 bases and J dropped 3 bases, with 9 bases sitting between them. The chain's CDR3 is CASSSSRDYGYTF. In nucleotides, the CDR3 is TGCGCCAGCAGCTCCAGTAGGGACTATGGCTACACCTTC.

This chain uses TRBV12-3 or TRBV12-4 with TRBJ2-1; 7 nucleotides line up with TRBD2. CDR3 length equals 13 residues. Losses at the gene ends were 5 bases for V and 10 bases for J; bases not matched to a gene: 8. The CDR3: CASSVLAPGEQFF. CDR3 nucleotide sequence: TGTGCCAGCAGTGTACTAGCGCCCGGGGAGCAGTTCTTC.

The V call is TRBV4-2, the J call TRBJ2-2, with 11 bases matching TRBD2. This CDR3 has 19 residues. The trim removed 0 bases at V and 2 bases at J, leaving 8 bases unmatched. CDR1 is LGHNA, CDR2 YNFKEQ, per germline. The chain's CDR3 is CASSQDTTGTSGNTGELFF. CDR3 in DNA: TGTGCCAGCAGCCAAGACACAACCGGGACTAGCGGTAACACCGGGGAGCTGTTTTTT.

V gene TRBV12-5 combines with J gene TRBJ1-2, with D unclear. Looked up from germline, CDR1 is LGHNT and CDR2 is FRNRAP. Trimming removed 5 bases at V and 0 bases at J, with 19 bases between. The CDR3 loop spans 17 amino acids. This CDR3 reads CASGPRSGTEANYGYTF. In DNA, the CDR3 is TGTGCTAGTGGTCCCAGGTCCGGCACCGAAGCTAACTATGGCTACACCTTC.

The rearrangement links TRBV12-3 or TRBV12-4 to TRBJ1-1; D remains ambiguous. The CDR3 runs 12 residues. V dropped 0 bases and J dropped 4 bases, with 3 bases sitting between them. The CDR3 spells CASSLAFTEAFF. For the CDR3, the DNA is TGTGCCAGCAGTTTAGCTTTCACTGAAGCTTTCTTT.

The chain recombines TRBV28 with TRBJ1-2; D is possibly TRBD1 (5 bases). Germline V gene data show CDR1 as MDHEN and CDR2 as SYDVKM. V was trimmed by 2 bases and J by 2 bases, leaving 12 bases between them. CDR3 length: 15 residues. CDR3 DNA: TGTGCCAGCAGTTTAGGGCAGGGAGGAAACTATGGCTACACCTTC. It translates to CASSLGQGGNYGYTF.

J is TRBJ2-5 and V is TRBV6-1, with TRBD2 as a possible D gene (6 bases). V was cut by 2 bases and J by 2 bases, with 12 bases left in between. The CDR3 is 15 amino acids. CDR1 and CDR2 (germline): MNHNS, SASEGT. CDR3 sequence (DNA): TGTGCCAGCAGTGAACGTTCCGGGGGACAAGAGACCCAGTACTTC. Translation: CASSERSGGQETQYF.

CDR3 DNA: TGTGCCAGCAGCTCCAGGGTTTCGGGCAATCAGCCCCAGCATTTT. It translates to CASSSRVSGNQPQHF. This chain links TRBV13 with TRBJ1-5, with a tentative D call TRBD1 (5 bases). V was pared by 4 bases and J by 2 bases, with 12 bases between. The germline gives CDR1 PRHDT, CDR2 FYEKMQ (reference sequence). CDR3 length equals 15 residues.

The chain has TRBV6-5 and TRBJ1-6; no clear D. Germline values: CDR1 MNHEY, CDR2 SVGAGI. The CDR3 spans 15 residues. With 9 bases removed from V and 8 bases from J, the gap between germline ends came to 20 bases. This CDR3 reads CASEPQAVDDSPLHF. The CDR3 bases are TGTGCCAGTGAGCCCCAGGCGGTTGACGATTCACCCCTCCACTTT.